The next 5 T cell receptor beta chains were all read from a single sample in a study of blood T cell repertoires in COVID-19. Only in-frame clones appear in the TCRdb table, and some are missing; sequencing was by immunoSEQ multiplex PCR. The table shows about 200,000 clones, with roughly 80% occurring only once. The sequenced material came from peripheral blood. All receptors come from a man in his sixties with COVID-19, enrolled during active disease.

This chain links TRBV7-2 with TRBJ1-6; D might be TRBD1 (5 bases). The CDR3 is 15 residues long. The V end lost 5 bases, the J end lost 4 bases, and 12 bases lay between the germline ends. Germline loops: CDR1 SGHTA, CDR2 FQGNSA. In DNA form, the CDR3 reads TGTGCCAGCAGCCCACGACAGATTTATAATTCACCCCTCCACTTT. This encodes CASSPRQIYNSPLHF.

The chain employs TRBV5-1 and TRBJ2-2; D unclear. V lost 0 bases to trimming and J lost 2 bases, with 11 bases between them. Germline CDR1 SGHRS, CDR2 YFSETQ. The CDR3 has 16 residues. CDR3 residues: CASSLAGSVNTGELFF. CDR3 nucleotide sequence: TGCGCCAGCAGCTTGGCCGGTTCCGTAAACACCGGGGAGCTGTTTTTT. The whole variable domain, filled in from reference TRBV5-1 and TRBJ2-2, reads KAGVTQTPRYLIKTRGQQVTLSCSPISGHRSVSWYQQTPGQGLQFLFEYFSETQRNKGNFPGRFSGRQFSNSRSEMNVSTLELGDSALYLCASSLAGSVNTGELFFGEGSRLTVL.

The chain has TRBV28 and TRBJ2-2; D gene unclear. Trimming removed 0 bases from V and 4 bases from J, with 3 bases in between. This CDR3 has 13 amino acids. Germline CDR1 and CDR2: MDHEN and SYDVKM. The DNA of the CDR3 is TGTGCCAGCAGTTTATGGGCCACCGGGGAGCTGTTTTTT. Translating gives CASSLWATGELFF. The full variable domain, in which reference TRBV28 and TRBJ2-2 provide the parts outside the CDR3, is DVKVTQSSRYLVKRTGEKVFLECVQDMDHENMFWYRQDPGLGLRLIYFSYDVKMKEKGDIPEGYSVSREKKERFSLILESASTNQTSMYLCASSLWATGELFFGEGSRLTVL.

The CDR3 nucleotides are TGTGCCAGCAGTTCGGAAACAGGGGGATTCACTAATGAAAAACTGTTTTTT. It codes for CASSSETGGFTNEKLFF. The V gene is TRBV28, the J gene TRBJ1-4, with TRBD1 matching 8 bases. This CDR3 contains 17 residues. The V gene's germline CDR1 is MDHEN and CDR2 SYDVKM. The V and J ends lost 4 bases and 2 bases, in that order; junction bases with no gene match: 9.

This sequence joins TRBV3-1 (or the pseudogene TRBV3-2) and TRBJ1-5; tentatively, D is TRBD1 (6 bases). V lost 1 base to trimming and J lost 9 bases, with 10 bases between them. This CDR3 is built from 13 residues. CDR1 is LGHDT and CDR2 is YNNKEL in the germline V gene (reference sequence). The CDR3 reads CASSQGTARPQHF. The CDR3 DNA reads TGTGCCAGCAGCCAAGGGACAGCGCGGCCCCAGCATTTT.